These 22 T cell receptor beta chains came from one sample sequenced in a study of fetal regulatory T cell absence and autoimmunity. Data came from immunoSEQ multiplex PCR; TCRdb stores just in-frame clones and leaves some out. Among approximately 94,000 clones listed, roughly 70% were seen once. The sequencing input was pancreas tissue. The origin of the receptors is a male donor with IPEX syndrome.

This chain links TRBV7-9 with TRBJ2-3; TRBD1 agrees at 7 bases. V dropped 3 bases and J dropped 2; count of bases not matched to a gene: 11. Germline assignment: CDR1 SEHNR and CDR2 FQNEAQ (reference sequence). This CDR3 is 17 amino acids long. The CDR3 sequence is CASSFVDRALYTDTQYF. The CDR3 DNA follows: TGTGCCAGCAGCTTCGTAGACAGGGCTCTTTACACAGATACGCAGTATTTT.

The genes are TRBV10-3 and TRBJ2-2; tentatively, D is TRBD2 (6 bases). Germline-derived CDR1 and CDR2 are ENHRY and SYGVKD. The CDR3 is 15 residues long. The V end was cut by 6 bases, the J end by 6 bases, with 17 bases between. This chain's CDR3 is CAISDPWREAGELFF. CDR3 coding DNA: TGTGCCATCAGCGATCCTTGGAGGGAAGCCGGGGAGCTGTTTTTT.

V is TRBV27 and J is TRBJ1-6; 7 bases map to TRBD1. The V gene end was trimmed by 7 bases and the J gene end by 3 bases; junction bases not matched to a gene: 6. The CDR3 has 15 amino acids. The germline gives CDR1 MNHEY, CDR2 SMNVEV (reference sequence). Written as DNA, the CDR3 is TGTGCCAGCAAGGGACAGCCAGTCTATAATTCACCCCTCCACTTT. As protein: CASKGQPVYNSPLHF.

As regards this clone: A much larger clone differs by one base, so this may be a read error. The rearrangement uses TRBV27 and TRBJ2-3, with 10 bases matching TRBD2. The CDR3 spans 15 residues. Trimming cost V 3 bases and J 0 bases; bases outside gene matches: 0. CDR1 is MNHEY, CDR2 SMNVEV, per germline (reference sequence). The CDR3 nucleotides read TGTGCCAGCAGTTTGACTAGCGGGAGCACAGATACGCAGTATTTT. Translating it yields CASSLTSGSTDTQYF.

The chain uses TRBV4-2 and TRBJ1-2, with D unresolved. The CDR3 is 14 amino acids. In germline, CDR1 is LGHNA, CDR2 YNFKEQ. Between the trimmed V and J ends, which lost 0 bases and 6 bases, there was a span of 11 bases. The CDR3: CASSQDSRKDGYTF. CDR3 nucleotide sequence: TGTGCCAGCAGCCAAGATTCCAGGAAGGATGGCTACACCTTC.

J is TRBJ2-1 and V is TRBV2, with D possibly TRBD2 on 7 matching bases. V was trimmed by 3 bases and J by 5 bases, leaving 14 bases between them. Germline V gene sequence: CDR1 SNHLY, CDR2 FYNNEI. The CDR3 loop spans 15 amino acids. CDR3 nucleotide sequence: TGTGCCAGCAGTGAGGGGGGGCGGGCCGACAATGAGCAGTTCTTC. Its translation is CASSEGGRADNEQFF.

Worth noting for this clone: Other nucleotide sequences from this sample produce the same CDR3. This chain links TRBV5-1 with TRBJ2-7; no reliable D call. V was cut by 0 bases and J by 6 bases, with 7 bases left in between. Germline V CDR1 and CDR2: SGHRS, YFSETQ. This CDR3 is built from 12 residues. The CDR3 region has the DNA TGCGCCAGCAGCTTGGGGGGTGGCGAGCAGTACTTC. Amino acids: CASSLGGGEQYF. Full variable domain (rest looked up from reference TRBV5-1 and TRBJ2-7): KAGVTQTPRYLIKTRGQQVTLSCSPISGHRSVSWYQQTPGQGLQFLFEYFSETQRNKGNFPGRFSGRQFSNSRSEMNVSTLELGDSALYLCASSLGGGEQYFGPGTRLTVT.

The chain couples TRBV2 to TRBJ1-5, with 7 bases fitting TRBD1. This CDR3 comprises 16 residues. CDR1 and CDR2 (germline): SNHLY, FYNNEI. J lost 3 bases, V lost 6 bases, and 11 bases had no gene match. CDR3: CASRVNLGQPNQPQHF. The CDR3 nucleotides read TGTGCCAGCAGAGTCAATTTGGGACAGCCCAATCAGCCCCAGCATTTT.

As to this clone: The junction and the germline gene differ at one end; a read error may be behind it. The CDR3 DNA reads TGTGCCAGCAGCCCCCAACTGACTAAACTAGCGGGTGACTTC. It encodes CASSPQLTKLAGDF. The rearrangement joins TRBV7-2 to TRBJ2-7, with 9 bases matching TRBD2. In germline, CDR1 is SGHTA, CDR2 FQGNSA. This CDR3 contains 14 residues.

This clone was picked up a small number of times. The chain has TRBV5-6 and TRBJ2-5, with D possibly called TRBD1 or TRBD2 (6 bases each). Deletions cut 4 bases from V and 1 base from J, with 17 bases between. Germline CDR1 SGHDT, CDR2 YYEEEE. The CDR3 loop spans 16 amino acids. The CDR3 loop reads CASSPDFGGLQETQYF. CDR3 sequence (DNA): TGTGCCAGCAGCCCGGATTTCGGGGGCCTCCAAGAGACCCAGTACTTC.

This clone was observed a handful of times. The J gene is TRBJ2-7, the V gene TRBV5-6; 7 positions match TRBD1. The germline V gene encodes CDR1 SGHDT and CDR2 YYEEEE. The length of the CDR3 is 15 residues. Trimming at V came to 2 bases and at J to 2 bases, leaving 7 bases not matched to a gene. In DNA, the CDR3 is TGTGCCAGCAGCTTAAGACAGGGCACAACCTACGAGCAGTACTTC. Translation gives CASSLRQGTTYEQYF.

The V and J genes are TRBV11-3 and TRBJ2-2; 8 nucleotides align to TRBD1. The V and J ends lost 4 bases and 4 bases, in that order; junction bases with no gene match: 5. Germline V lookup: CDR1 SGHNT, CDR2 YENEEA. This CDR3 contains 15 residues. Written as DNA, the CDR3 is TGTGCCAGCAGCTCCCAGGGGGCAGTCACCGGGGAGCTGTTTTTT. Protein sequence: CASSSQGAVTGELFF.

The gene calls are TRBV4-1 and TRBJ1-2, with a tentative D call TRBD1 (5 bases). This CDR3 is 12 amino acids long. Germline CDR1 reads MGHRA; CDR2 reads YSYEKL. Between the trimmed V and J ends, which lost 2 bases and 4 bases, there was a span of 5 bases. Here the CDR3 reads CASSQQGYGYTF. The DNA for the CDR3 is TGCGCCAGCAGCCAACAGGGCTATGGCTACACCTTC.

The chain has TRBV5-1 and TRBJ1-1; D might be TRBD1 (5 bases). Germline V gene data show CDR1 as SGHRS and CDR2 as YFSETQ. Trimming pared 1 base from V and 0 bases from J, leaving 10 bases between. CDR3 length: 15 residues. Here the CDR3 DNA reads TGCGCCAGCAGCTTGTCGGGGGATATGAACACTGAAGCTTTCTTT. Translating it yields CASSLSGDMNTEAFF. Variable domain in full (rest from reference TRBV5-1 and TRBJ1-1): KAGVTQTPRYLIKTRGQQVTLSCSPISGHRSVSWYQQTPGQGLQFLFEYFSETQRNKGNFPGRFSGRQFSNSRSEMNVSTLELGDSALYLCASSLSGDMNTEAFFGQGTRLTVV.

As regards this clone: Sequence at one end of the junction differs from germline and may be a read error. This chain links TRBV7-9 with TRBJ2-5; 9 bases line up with TRBD2. Germline V CDR1 and CDR2: SEHNR, FQNEAQ (reference sequence). CDR3 size: 17 residues. The CDR3 spells CASSLARWTSDQETQYF. CDR3 bases: TGTGCCAGCAGCCTAGCACGTTGGACTAGCGACCAAGAGACCCAGTACTTC.

V gene TRBV6-6 combines with J gene TRBJ1-1; no reliable D call. Looked up from germline, CDR1 is MNHNY and CDR2 is SVGAGI (reference sequence). The CDR3 length is 14 residues. Trimming took off 7 bases at V and 2 bases at J, with 14 bases between the two ends. This chain's CDR3 is CASTPPGENTEAFF. The CDR3 DNA is TGTGCCAGCACCCCCCCGGGCGAAAACACTGAAGCTTTCTTT.

The chain couples TRBV6-5 to TRBJ1-1; maybe TRBD1 (6 bases). The V end lost 9 bases, the J end lost 6 bases, and 17 bases lay between the germline ends. Germline CDR1 is MNHEY and CDR2 is SVGAGI. The CDR3 contains 13 residues. The CDR3 sequence is CASSKRGAPEAFF. CDR3 DNA: TGTGCCAGTAGTAAAAGGGGGGCCCCTGAAGCTTTCTTT.

The J gene is TRBJ1-1, the V gene TRBV7-8, with D maybe TRBD1 (6 bases). CDR1 is SGHVS, CDR2 FQNEAQ, per germline. Trimming shortened V by 5 bases and J by 1 base, and 14 bases separated the two germline ends. The CDR3 contains 15 residues. CDR3 sequence reads: CASSRRGGRNTEAFF. The CDR3 coding sequence is TGTGCCAGCAGCAGAAGGGGGGGGAGGAACACTGAAGCTTTCTTT.

V usage is TRBV30 and J usage is TRBJ1-1; TRBD1 agrees at 7 bases. The CDR3 length is 13 residues. V shed 5 bases and J 1 base; nucleotides not matched to a gene: 4. The germline V gene encodes CDR1 GTSNPN and CDR2 SVGIG (reference sequence). The CDR3 coding sequence is TGTGCCTGGCGGGACAGCTGGAACACTGAAGCTTTCTTT. As protein: CAWRDSWNTEAFF.

The chain is built from TRBV5-8 and TRBJ2-5; 8 nucleotides align to TRBD2. CDR3 length equals 16 residues. J was trimmed by 5 bases and V by 0 bases; bases with no gene match: 9. Germline CDR1 is SGHTS and CDR2 is YDEGEE. CDR3 residues: CASSLGPAGVVETQYF. Written as DNA, the CDR3 is TGTGCCAGCAGCTTGGGGCCAGCGGGGGTCGTTGAGACCCAGTACTTC.

The rearrangement links TRBV29-1 to TRBJ2-7; 11 bases align to TRBD2. CDR3 size: 14 residues. The germline gives CDR1 SQVTM, CDR2 ANQGSEA. Unmatched junction bases numbered 3, after V lost 5 bases and J lost 0 bases. CDR3 sequence: CSVSTSGSSYEQYF. In nucleotides, the CDR3 is TGCAGCGTTTCTACTAGCGGGAGCTCCTACGAGCAGTACTTC.

Notes on this clone: At one end, the junction sequence differs from germline, possibly due to a read error. The V and J genes are TRBV2 and TRBJ2-7; tentatively, D is TRBD1 or TRBD2 (5 bases each). The CDR3 covers 14 residues. Germline V gene data show CDR1 as SNHLY and CDR2 as FYNNEI. The DNA for the CDR3 is TGTGCGAGCACAGTACGGGGACCCTCCTACGAGCAGTACTTC. Protein product: CASTVRGPSYEQYF.